The rows below give T cell receptor beta chains drawn from one sample of a study of OX40 agonist ivuxolimab in advanced cancers. The repertoire was sequenced with immunoSEQ multiplex PCR; TCRdb's copy has only in-frame clones and lacks some. The sample lists about 45,000 clones; roughly 86% were seen once. Sequencing was performed on CD4+ or CD8+ T cells sorted from blood, taken in a trial of the OX40 agonist ivuxolimab. Every receptor here comes from an adult with an advanced solid tumor such as melanoma, head and neck, liver or kidney cancer. Each CDR3 is given with its conserved first and last residue. D genes are given only for firm matches. For some rows the clone size is stated as once, few or many, or as a class when expanded; others skip it.

CDR3 protein: CASSLVGQGYEQYF
CDR3 DNA: TGTGCCAGCAGCTTAGTCGGCCAGGGGTACGAGCAGTACTTC
D gene: NA
J gene: TRBJ2-7
clone size: NA
V gene: TRBV7-9

CDR3 protein: CASSAGVWDGYTF
CDR3 DNA: TGTGCCAGTAGTGCCGGGGTCTGGGATGGCTACACCTTC
D gene: NA
J gene: TRBJ1-2
clone size: NA
V gene: TRBV19

CDR3 protein: CASSLRSMNTEAFF
CDR3 DNA: TGCGCCAGCAGCTTAAGGTCCATGAACACTGAAGCTTTCTTT
D gene: NA
J gene: TRBJ1-1
clone size: NA
V gene: TRBV5-1

CDR3 protein: CASSYGGNPYEQYF
CDR3 DNA: TGTGCCAGCAGTTACGGAGGGAACCCCTACGAGCAGTACTTC
D gene: NA
J gene: TRBJ2-7
clone size: NA
V gene: TRBV6-5

CDR3 protein: CASSLAGEQYF
CDR3 DNA: TGTGCCAGCAGCTTGGCCGGGGAGCAGTACTTC
D gene: NA
J gene: TRBJ2-7
clone size: once
V gene: TRBV5-4

CDR3 protein: CASSPRQDRSNQPQHF
CDR3 DNA: TGTGCCAGCAGTCCTCGACAGGACAGATCAAATCAGCCCCAGCATTTT
D gene: NA
J gene: TRBJ1-5
clone size: NA
V gene: TRBV27

CDR3 protein: CASSLGGPDEQFF
CDR3 DNA: TGCGCCAGCAGCTTGGGGGGCCCGGATGAGCAGTTCTTC
D gene: NA
J gene: TRBJ2-1
clone size: NA
V gene: TRBV5-1

CDR3 protein: CASCGTDSYEQYF
CDR3 DNA: TGTGCCAGCTGCGGGACAGACTCCTACGAGCAGTACTTC
D gene: NA
J gene: TRBJ2-7
clone size: few
V gene: TRBV6-5

CDR3 protein: CATSRATVNTGELFF
CDR3 DNA: TGTGCCACCAGCAGAGCGACTGTGAACACCGGGGAGCTGTTTTTT
D gene: NA
J gene: TRBJ2-2
clone size: NA
V gene: TRBV15

CDR3 protein: CASSPTGARYEQYF
CDR3 DNA: TGTGCCAGCAGCCCGACAGGGGCCCGCTACGAGCAGTACTTC
D gene: TRBD1
J gene: TRBJ2-7
clone size: once
V gene: TRBV27

CDR3 protein: CASSVGTSGDVADTQYF
CDR3 DNA: TGTGCCAGCAGTGTGGGGACTAGCGGGGATGTTGCAGATACGCAGTATTTT
D gene: TRBD2
J gene: TRBJ2-3
clone size: NA
V gene: TRBV6-1

CDR3 protein: CASSLSSYNEQFF
CDR3 DNA: TGTGCCAGCAGTTTGTCCTCCTACAATGAGCAGTTCTTC
D gene: NA
J gene: TRBJ2-1
clone size: NA
V gene: TRBV6-6

CDR3 protein: CASSYGGGDLFF
CDR3 DNA: TGTGCCAGCAGTTATGGGGGGGGCGACCTGTTTTTT
D gene: NA
J gene: TRBJ1-4
clone size: NA
V gene: TRBV6-5

CDR3 protein: CASSLGRGLNEQFF
CDR3 DNA: TGTGCCAGCAGCTTAGGGAGGGGGCTCAATGAGCAGTTCTTC
D gene: TRBD1
J gene: TRBJ2-1
clone size: NA
V gene: TRBV13

CDR3 protein: CASSDERGLAAASIHEQFF
CDR3 DNA: TGTGCCAGCAGCGATGAGAGGGGGTTAGCGGCAGCTTCTATACATGAGCAGTTCTTC
D gene: NA
J gene: TRBJ2-1
clone size: NA
V gene: TRBV9

CDR3 protein: CASSSADYGYTF
CDR3 DNA: TGTGCCAGCAGCTCGGCGGACTATGGCTACACCTTC
D gene: NA
J gene: TRBJ1-2
clone size: NA
V gene: TRBV5-6